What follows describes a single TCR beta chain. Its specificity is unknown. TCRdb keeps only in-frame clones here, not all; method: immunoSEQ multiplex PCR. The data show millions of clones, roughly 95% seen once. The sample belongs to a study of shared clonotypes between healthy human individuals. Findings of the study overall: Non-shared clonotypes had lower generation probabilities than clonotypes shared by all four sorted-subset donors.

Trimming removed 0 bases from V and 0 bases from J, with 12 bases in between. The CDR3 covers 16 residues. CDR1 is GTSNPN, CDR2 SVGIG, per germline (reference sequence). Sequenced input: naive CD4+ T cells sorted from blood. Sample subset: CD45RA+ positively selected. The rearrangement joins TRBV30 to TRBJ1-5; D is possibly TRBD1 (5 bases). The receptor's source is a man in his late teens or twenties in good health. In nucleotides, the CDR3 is TGTGCCTGGAGTGTAATCCAGGGTGCTAGCAATCAGCCCCAGCATTTT. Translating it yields CAWSVIQGASNQPQHF.